Listed here are 21 T cell receptor beta chains from one sample, sequenced in a study of brain T cells in children with intractable seizures. Some clones are missing from TCRdb's copy, which holds only in-frame ones; the method was immunoSEQ multiplex PCR. The sample holds 80,000 or so clones; around nine tenths are singletons and the top ten take approximately 25%. The sequences come from peripheral blood, collected at surgery. The receptors shown here come from a girl aged 2-10 years with Rasmussen encephalitis and intractable seizures.

This rearrangement joins TRBV4-1 to TRBJ1-2; D perhaps matches TRBD1 (5 bases). Germline loops: CDR1 MGHRA, CDR2 YSYEKL. The CDR3 is made up of 13 amino acids. V was trimmed by 0 bases and J by 6 bases, leaving 8 bases between them. This chain's CDR3 is CASSQEWGHGYTF. CDR3 sequence (DNA): TGCGCCAGCAGCCAAGAATGGGGACATGGCTACACCTTC.

The V call is TRBV18, the J call TRBJ1-1; D possibly corresponds to TRBD1 (5 bases). The germline V and J ends were trimmed by 6 bases and 7 bases, with 15 bases remaining between them. Germline CDR1 and CDR2: KGHSH and LQKENI. This CDR3 is built from 13 residues. In nucleotides, the CDR3 is TGTGCCAGCTCTCGCGGGACGGCCCTTGAAGCTTTCTTT. It encodes CASSRGTALEAFF.

The rearrangement joins TRBV4-1 to TRBJ1-4; 7 nucleotides line up with TRBD1. Germline assignment: CDR1 MGHRA and CDR2 YSYEKL. With 1 base clipped from V and 8 bases from J, the junction kept 19 bases outside the gene matches. This CDR3 comprises 19 residues. DNA of the CDR3: TGCGCCAGCAGCCAAGTAAGGGGCTTAAACAGGGGCCGCGGGGAAAAACTGTTTTTT. It encodes CASSQVRGLNRGRGEKLFF.

This rearrangement joins TRBV27 to TRBJ2-1, with no clear D. Germline V CDR1 and CDR2: MNHEY, SMNVEV (reference sequence). There are 14 residues in the CDR3. V lost 6 bases and J 7 bases, leaving 16 bases between the germline ends. The DNA of the CDR3 is TGTGCCAGCAGCCCGTCCCCATCTAGAAATGAGCAGTTCTTC. It encodes CASSPSPSRNEQFF.

This chain joins TRBV2 and TRBJ2-7; D unresolved. This CDR3 is 13 amino acids long. The V gene's germline CDR1 is SNHLY and CDR2 FYNNEI. The V gene lost 3 bases and the J gene lost 0 bases, with 6 bases spanning the gap. The CDR3 DNA reads as TGTGCCAGCAGTGAGGTCTCCTCCTACGAGCAGTACTTC. It specifies CASSEVSSYEQYF.

The rearrangement uses TRBV24-1 and TRBJ1-1; 9 positions match TRBD1. The junction had 3 bases not matched to a gene; V was cut back by 7 bases and J by 4 bases. CDR1 is KGHDR, CDR2 SFDVKD, per germline. The CDR3 covers 13 residues. The CDR3 reads CATRQTGGTEAFF. CDR3 in DNA: TGTGCCACCAGGCAGACAGGGGGCACTGAAGCTTTCTTT.

This sequence joins TRBV6-5 and TRBJ2-1, with 10 bases fitting TRBD2. The trim removed 4 bases at V and 7 bases at J, leaving 7 bases unmatched. Per germline, CDR1 MNHEY and CDR2 SVGAGI. This CDR3 has 15 residues. The CDR3 DNA is TGTGCCAGCAGTTCACTAGCGGGAATCAGGAATGAGCAGTTCTTC. This gives the protein CASSSLAGIRNEQFF.

This clone has just one count. J is TRBJ1-2 and V is TRBV18; D is ambiguous. This CDR3 comprises 12 residues. CDR1 and CDR2 from the germline V gene are KGHSH and LQKENI. The germline V and J ends were trimmed by 3 bases and 8 bases, with 10 bases remaining between them. CDR3 DNA: TGTGCCAGCTCACCCAGGACCTGGGGCTACACCTTC. Its protein product is CASSPRTWGYTF.

The V call is TRBV28, the J call TRBJ1-2; a weak D match, TRBD1 (6 bases). The V end was cut by 10 bases, the J end by 0 bases, with 18 bases between. The CDR3 has 15 amino acids. The germline gives CDR1 MDHEN, CDR2 SYDVKM. The CDR3 is CATRTDRSSNYGYTF. Written as DNA, the CDR3 is TGTGCCACCCGGACCGACAGGTCCTCTAACTATGGCTACACCTTC.

In DNA form, the CDR3 reads TGCAGCGTTGAGCAGGCTTACCCCTACGAGCAGTACTTC. Its protein product is CSVEQAYPYEQYF. V gene TRBV29-1 combines with J gene TRBJ2-7; D uncertain. Germline V gives CDR1 SQVTM, CDR2 ANQGSEA. The V end lost 3 bases, the J end lost 2 bases, and 11 bases lay between the germline ends. The length of the CDR3 is 13 residues.

The chain employs TRBV12-3 or TRBV12-4 and TRBJ1-1; no definite D call. V lost 0 bases and J lost 6, with 8 bases in between. This CDR3 comprises 13 residues. In DNA form, the CDR3 reads TGTGCCAGCAGTTTAGCAGGTTCGGCTGAAGCTTTCTTT. Protein product: CASSLAGSAEAFF.

The rearrangement links TRBV10-1 to TRBJ1-1; D may be TRBD1 (6 bases). Germline V gene sequence: CDR1 WNHNN, CDR2 SYGVQD (reference sequence). The CDR3 has 14 amino acids. V was shortened by 6 bases and J by 1 base, with 12 bases between the two germline ends. CDR3 sequence: CASSSGHGNTEAFF. The CDR3 nucleotides read TGCGCCAGCAGCTCGGGACACGGGAACACTGAAGCTTTCTTT.

This chain joins TRBV6-5 and TRBJ1-1, with D possibly matching TRBD1 (5 bases). CDR1 is MNHEY, CDR2 SVGAGI, per germline. With 6 bases removed from V and 2 bases from J, the gap between germline ends came to 13 bases. The CDR3 sequence is 14 residues long. This CDR3 reads CASRQTGQNTEAFF. The CDR3 bases are TGTGCCAGCAGGCAAACAGGACAAAACACTGAAGCTTTCTTT.

This clone was counted a few times. The DNA of the CDR3 is TGTGCCAGCAGCGTAGAAGGAGGGTCCTACGAGCAGTACTTC. This sequence encodes CASSVEGGSYEQYF. This chain links TRBV9 with TRBJ2-7, with a weak D call TRBD2 (6 bases). The germline V gene encodes CDR1 SGDLS and CDR2 YYNGEE. Trimming pared 0 bases from V and 1 base from J, leaving 8 bases between. This CDR3 contains 14 residues.

The rearrangement links TRBV29-1 to TRBJ1-6; D is perhaps TRBD1 (5 bases). The germline gives CDR1 SQVTM, CDR2 ANQGSEA. CDR3 size: 14 residues. The V gene lost 6 bases and the J gene lost 8 bases, with 17 bases spanning the gap. The CDR3 is CSVMAGPRDSPLHF. In DNA, the CDR3 is TGCAGCGTCATGGCGGGACCGAGGGATTCACCCCTCCACTTT.

V is TRBV6-4 and J is TRBJ1-5, with TRBD1 as a possible D gene (6 bases). Trimming removed 3 bases at V and 9 bases at J, with 12 bases between. This CDR3 region has 13 residues. Germline values: CDR1 MRHNA, CDR2 SNTAGT. The DNA of the CDR3 is TGTGCCAGCAGTGAGCACAGGGATCGGCCCCAGCATTTT. It yields the protein CASSEHRDRPQHF.

The chain joins TRBV6-2 or TRBV6-3 to TRBJ1-5; 9 bases match TRBD1. The CDR3 is 15 residues long. J was trimmed by 5 bases and V by 4 bases; bases with no gene match: 6. Germline-derived CDR1 and CDR2 are MNHEY and SVGEGT. CDR3 coding DNA: TGTGCCAGCAGTTTCCCCGGGACAGGGCATCAGCCCCAGCATTTT. It codes for CASSFPGTGHQPQHF.

This chain links TRBV5-1 with TRBJ1-4, with 9 positions matching TRBD1. V shed 4 bases and J 7 bases; nucleotides not matched to a gene: 8. There are 15 residues in the CDR3. Germline V gives CDR1 SGHRS, CDR2 YFSETQ. CDR3 nucleotides: TGCGCCAGCAGCCTGGGGGACAGGGATACTGAAAAACTGTTTTTT. Translation gives CASSLGDRDTEKLFF.

This chain uses TRBV6-1 with TRBJ1-1; D ambiguous. Deletions cut 2 bases from V and 7 bases from J, with 8 bases between. CDR1 and CDR2 (germline): MNHNS, SASEGT. CDR3 length: 12 residues. CDR3 in DNA: TGTGCCAGCAGTGAAAGAGGTTATGAAGCTTTCTTT. Translating it yields CASSERGYEAFF.

The genes are TRBV6-6 and TRBJ2-1; D is unclear. Germline-derived CDR1 and CDR2 are MNHNY and SVGAGI (reference sequence). The CDR3 sequence is 12 residues long. Trimming cost V 8 bases and J 8 bases, with 13 bases left between them. CDR3 in amino acids: CASGQQHDEQFF. As DNA, the CDR3 is TGTGCCAGCGGGCAGCAACATGATGAGCAGTTCTTC.

The rearrangement uses TRBV15 and TRBJ1-1; D call uncertain. The CDR3 has 11 residues. Trimming removed 8 bases from V and 5 bases from J, with 9 bases in between. Germline V gene data show CDR1 as LNHNV and CDR2 as YYDKDF (reference sequence). The CDR3 is CATAEGTEAFF. DNA for the CDR3: TGTGCCACCGCAGAGGGAACTGAAGCTTTCTTT.